Each of the 15 T cell receptor beta chains below was sequenced from the same sample in a study of Ad26.COV2.S vaccination and SARS-CoV-2 variants. Treatment here: about 20 received Ad26.COV2.S at low or high dose, single or two shots; about 5 received placebo; per-sample allocation not given. Samples were taken on day 63 after the first vaccine or placebo injection. TCRdb's table, derived via immunoSEQ multiplex PCR, lists solely in-frame clones and lacks some. The repertoire consists of around 320,000 clones, with about 85% occurring once and the leading ten covering 2% to 2.5%. Sequencing used peripheral blood, obtained in a trial of Ad26.COV2.S vaccine versus placebo. The source is a person aged 18 to 65 who received the Ad26.COV2.S COVID-19 vaccine or a placebo.

V gene TRBV7-8 combines with J gene TRBJ2-2; either TRBD1 or TRBD2 may supply D (7 bases each). With 1 base removed from V and 4 bases from J, the gap between germline ends came to 13 bases. The V gene's germline CDR1 is SGHVS and CDR2 FQNEAQ. The CDR3 sequence is 16 residues long. CDR3 DNA: TGTGCCAGCAGCTTAGGACAGGGCGGGGGCACCGGGGAGCTGTTTTTT. Translating gives CASSLGQGGGTGELFF.

A note on this clone: At one of its ends the junction is not consistent with the germline gene, which may arise from a read error. V usage is TRBV7-3 and J usage is TRBJ2-1, with D tentatively TRBD2 (5 bases). This CDR3 has 15 amino acids. CDR1 is SGHTA and CDR2 is FQGTGA in the germline V gene. CDR3 nucleotide sequence: TGTGCCGGCAGCTTAGTTGCGGGCGTTTCCAATGAGCAGTTCTTC. This gives the protein CAGSLVAGVSNEQFF.

The chain recombines TRBV2 with TRBJ1-5, with TRBD1 identical over 8 bases. CDR1 and CDR2 (germline): SNHLY, FYNNEI. V lost 2 bases to trimming and J lost 3 bases; unmatched junction nucleotides: 12. The CDR3 covers 18 residues. DNA for the CDR3: TGTGCCAGCAGTGAAACCCTGCGGCGGACAGGGTTCAATCAGCCCCAGCATTTT. Its translation is CASSETLRRTGFNQPQHF.

This clone has more than one count but fewer than ten. This rearrangement joins TRBV27 to TRBJ1-4; D unclear. V shed 3 bases and J shed 3 bases, with 14 bases lying between them. Germline loops: CDR1 MNHEY, CDR2 SMNVEV (reference sequence). CDR3 size: 16 residues. This CDR3 reads CASSLLGNGANEKLFF. The CDR3 bases are TGTGCCAGCAGTTTGCTAGGGAATGGGGCTAATGAAAAACTGTTTTTT.

This rearrangement joins TRBV7-9 to TRBJ2-7; no definite D call. V gave up 4 bases and J gave up 1 base, with 5 bases separating them. The CDR3 length is 12 residues. The V gene's germline CDR1 is SEHNR and CDR2 FQNEAQ (reference sequence). The chain's CDR3 is CASSSTSYEQYF. Written as DNA, the CDR3 is TGTGCCAGCAGCTCAACATCCTACGAGCAGTACTTC.

This chain uses TRBV27 with TRBJ2-1; TRBD2 matches at 7 bases. The CDR3 consists of 18 residues. Germline V gives CDR1 MNHEY, CDR2 SMNVEV (reference sequence). Trimming removed 6 bases from V and 0 bases from J; junction bases left unmatched: 14. The chain's CDR3 is CASRRLARGRVSYNEQFF. The CDR3 region has the DNA TGTGCCAGCAGACGACTAGCACGGGGAAGGGTCTCCTACAATGAGCAGTTCTTC.

The chain uses TRBV11-3 and TRBJ1-5; no definite D call. The germline V gene encodes CDR1 SGHNT and CDR2 YENEEA. V was clipped by 1 base and J by 4 bases, with 11 bases between them. The CDR3 spans 15 residues. Written as DNA, the CDR3 is TGTGCCAGCAGCTTAGGGGCAGGTTCGAATCAGCCCCAGCATTTT. As protein: CASSLGAGSNQPQHF.

The rearrangement links TRBV3-1 (or the pseudogene TRBV3-2) to TRBJ2-1, with D possibly TRBD1 on 6 matching bases. Germline V gene lookup returns CDR1 LGHDT and CDR2 YNNKEL (reference sequence). Trimming took 6 bases from V and 4 from J, leaving 16 bases between them. The CDR3 contains 15 residues. The CDR3 DNA reads as TGTGCCAGCAGTGACGAACCGACAGGATACAATGAGCAGTTCTTC. Protein sequence: CASSDEPTGYNEQFF.

The J gene is TRBJ1-1, the V gene TRBV5-1, with a possible D match to TRBD1 (6 bases). Germline CDR1 is SGHRS and CDR2 is YFSETQ. CDR3 length: 16 residues. V was cut by 0 bases and J by 1 base, with 13 bases left in between. In nucleotides, the CDR3 is TGCGCCAGCAGCTTGGGGTCAGGGGCCGCGAACACTGAAGCTTTCTTT. It translates to CASSLGSGAANTEAFF.

In its sample, this clone was seen a few times. Written as DNA, the CDR3 is TGCGCCAGCAGCCAGAGCAGTAGCGGGGGGGAAGAGACCCAGTACTTC. It is translated as CASSQSSSGGEETQYF. The chain is built from TRBV4-1 and TRBJ2-5, with 11 bases matching TRBD2. This CDR3 is 16 amino acids long. From germline, CDR1 is MGHRA and CDR2 YSYEKL. J was trimmed by 3 bases and V by 3 bases; bases with no gene match: 6.

The chain joins TRBV4-2 to TRBJ1-5; a weak D match, TRBD1 (6 bases). Trimming left V 0 bases short and J 2 bases short, with 11 bases between. The CDR3 runs to 16 residues. Germline CDR1 is LGHNA and CDR2 is YNFKEQ. Written as DNA, the CDR3 is TGTGCCAGCAGCCAAGATCTTGGGGGCGGCAATCAGCCCCAGCATTTT. This codes for CASSQDLGGGNQPQHF.

The rearrangement uses TRBV28 and TRBJ1-2, with a tentative D call TRBD1 (5 bases). The V end lost 5 bases, the J end lost 2 bases, and 12 bases lay between the germline ends. CDR3 length equals 14 residues. Germline V lookup: CDR1 MDHEN, CDR2 SYDVKM. CDR3 nucleotide sequence: TGTGCCAGCAGTCCCTGGGGGGGAAACTATGGCTACACCTTC. Translated, it gives CASSPWGGNYGYTF.

The chain uses TRBV27 and TRBJ1-2; D is unresolved. The CDR3 runs to 16 residues. The V end lost 3 bases, the J end lost 3 bases, and 17 bases lay between the germline ends. The germline V gene has CDR1 MNHEY and CDR2 SMNVEV (reference sequence). The CDR3 sequence is CASSFRPDPIYYGYTF. DNA for the CDR3: TGTGCCAGCAGTTTCCGACCCGACCCTATATACTATGGCTACACCTTC.

This chain connects TRBV3-1 (or the pseudogene TRBV3-2) to TRBJ1-1; maybe TRBD1 (6 bases). The CDR3 contains 18 residues. The germline V and J ends were trimmed by 3 bases and 7 bases, with 27 bases remaining between them. The germline V gene has CDR1 LGHDT and CDR2 YNNKEL (reference sequence). CDR3 amino acids: CASSQLEMTGPRGSEAFF. CDR3 DNA sequence: TGTGCCAGCAGCCAGTTGGAGATGACAGGCCCCCGTGGTAGTGAAGCTTTCTTT.

V gene TRBV27 combines with J gene TRBJ1-2; D is uncertain. Germline V lookup: CDR1 MNHEY, CDR2 SMNVEV (reference sequence). This CDR3 has 12 amino acids. V was clipped by 8 bases and J by 7 bases, with 14 bases between them. The CDR3 spells CASGSQWGGYTF. The CDR3 nucleotides read TGTGCCAGCGGATCGCAGTGGGGTGGCTACACCTTC.